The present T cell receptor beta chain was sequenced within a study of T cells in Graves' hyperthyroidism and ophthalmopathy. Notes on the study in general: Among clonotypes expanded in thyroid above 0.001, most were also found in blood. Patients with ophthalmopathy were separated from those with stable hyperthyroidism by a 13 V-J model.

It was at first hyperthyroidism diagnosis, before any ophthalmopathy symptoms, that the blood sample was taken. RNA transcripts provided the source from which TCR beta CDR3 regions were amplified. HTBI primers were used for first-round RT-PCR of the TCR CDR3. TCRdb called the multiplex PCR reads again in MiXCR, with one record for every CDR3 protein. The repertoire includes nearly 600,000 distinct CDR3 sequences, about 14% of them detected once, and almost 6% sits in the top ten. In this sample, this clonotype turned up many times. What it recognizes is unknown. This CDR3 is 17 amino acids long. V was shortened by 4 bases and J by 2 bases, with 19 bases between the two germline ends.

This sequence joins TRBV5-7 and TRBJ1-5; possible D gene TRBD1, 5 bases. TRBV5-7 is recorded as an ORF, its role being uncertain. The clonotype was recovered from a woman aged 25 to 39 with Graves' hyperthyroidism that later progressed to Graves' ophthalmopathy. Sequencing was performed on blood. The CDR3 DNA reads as TGTGCCAGCAGCGCGGTGGGGGTTGAGACGGGCAATCAGCCCCAGCATTTT. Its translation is CASSAVGVETGNQPQHF.